This T cell receptor beta chain was profiled in a study of CD8 T cells in Susac syndrome. Random-hexamer reverse transcription was applied to about 0.45 to 1 ug RNA. TCRdb fed the immunoSEQ multiplex PCR reads into MiXCR, producing one record per CDR3 protein. In the table there are around 53,000 distinct CDR3 sequences, 85% to 95% of which are singletons. Looked up from germline, CDR1 is MNHEY and CDR2 is SMNVEV (reference sequence). V lost 0 bases and J 4 bases, leaving 9 bases between the germline ends. This CDR3 region has 14 residues. The chain joins TRBV27 to TRBJ1-2; D remains unclear. The sequencing input was CD8+ T cells from PBMCs. This TCR was sampled from a human donor with Susac syndrome. The CDR3 loop reads CASSLSGSGYGYTF. Written as DNA, the CDR3 is TGTGCCAGCAGTTTATCCGGATCCGGCTATGGCTACACCTTC.